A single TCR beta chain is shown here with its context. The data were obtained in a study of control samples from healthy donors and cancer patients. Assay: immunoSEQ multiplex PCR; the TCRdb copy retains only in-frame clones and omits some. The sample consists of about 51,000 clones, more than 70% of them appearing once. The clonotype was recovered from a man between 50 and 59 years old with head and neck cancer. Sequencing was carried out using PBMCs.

The CDR3 loop is CASSPREPTRNEQFF. As DNA, the CDR3 is TGTGCCAGCTCACCTCGGGAGCCAACCAGGAATGAGCAGTTCTTC. The chain combines TRBV18 with TRBJ2-1; D may be TRBD2 (6 bases). The V gene's germline CDR1 is KGHSH and CDR2 LQKENI. The CDR3 sequence is 15 residues long. V lost 3 bases, J lost 7 bases, and 16 bases lay in between.